This paragraph reports one T cell receptor beta chain. Its antigen is not identified. TCRdb's table, derived via immunoSEQ multiplex PCR, lists solely in-frame clones and lacks some. Of about 140,000 clones listed, approximately 93% are singletons. These data belong to a study of T cell responses to AZD1222 COVID-19 vaccine. Study-wide results and caveats: Baseline seropositivity characterized only a handful of AZD1222 recipients. Clonal diversity may have been underestimated in mostly white British donors. The repertoires were collected only after the peak T cell response. Vaccine-related CD4 TCRs covered spike, predominating at 160-218 and 743-854.

The CDR3 is 13 residues long. Germline-derived CDR1 and CDR2 are LNHNV and YYDKDF (reference sequence). With 3 bases removed from V and 9 bases from J, the gap between germline ends came to 12 bases. The sequence was obtained from an adult in good health. The sample was peripheral blood, taken on day 0 of MenACWY control vaccination. The genes are TRBV15 and TRBJ1-5, with D tentatively TRBD1 (6 bases). CDR3 amino acids: CATSSTGFGPQHF. The CDR3 region has the DNA TGTGCCACCAGCAGCACAGGGTTCGGGCCCCAGCATTTT.